This is a list of T cell receptor beta chains from one sample in a study of blood T cell repertoires in COVID-19. Sequencing was performed with immunoSEQ multiplex PCR; in TCRdb, only in-frame clones are kept and a portion is missing. Of about 240,000 clones in the sample, approximately 78% are singletons; the top ten hold 8% to 10%. Sequenced sample: peripheral blood. The receptor source for this set is a woman aged 80 or over with COVID-19, enrolled during active disease. Each CDR3 is given with its conserved first and last residue. Only some rows state a clone size, as once, few, many or a class for expanded clones.

>TRBV18|.
CASSPERGGLNTEAFF
>TRBV28|.
CASSSPGVSNTEAFF
>TRBV5-1|.
CASSFLGVNTEAFF
>TRBV30|many
CAWSVSPNRNEQYF
>TRBV7-6|few
CASSLGSGGAYEQYF
>TRBV30|.
CAWSPYRGPAEKLFF
>TRBV7-2|once
CASSDDRGNQPQHF
>TRBV7-2|.
CASSLKLRDTQYF
>TRBV3-1/TRBV3-2|.
CASSQQGGLAGGPLRFF
>TRBV5-4|.
CASSIGAFPSRDGYTF
>TRBV28|.
CATGQGTPEKLFF
>TRBV4-2|few
CASSQDEGLSYNEQFF
>TRBV5-6|.
CASSALSNTGELFF
>TRBV11-1|few
CASRPPSTGVTEAFF
>TRBV6-5|.
CASSYGTGGNYGYTF
>TRBV24-1|.
CATSGTSGGASYNEQFF
>TRBV7-9|.
CASSLAGGKGEQFF
>TRBV9|.
CASSVVASTDTQYF
>TRBV12-3/TRBV12-4|.
CASSLSGGPQHF
>TRBV10-2|.
CASSYQGGGNQPQHF
>TRBV28|.
CASSRPLGGETQYF
>TRBV7-3|once
CASSLTRVSEQYF
>TRBV6-2/TRBV6-3|.
CASSNRGARSEAFF
>TRBV7-3|once
CASSLIAGGINEQFF
>TRBV27|.
CASSPGLAGYSYEQYF
>TRBV3-1/TRBV3-2|.
CASSQDITGQFF
>TRBV19|.
CASKGGGWNQPQHF
>TRBV6-5|.
CASSFTQNTEAFF
>TRBV5-4|.
CASSLSTGSYNEQFF
>TRBV7-3|.
CASSLQGKTVF
>TRBV5-1|.
CASSISGRNTDTQYF
>TRBV7-9|.
CASSLPRRLGNTIYF
>TRBV4-2|.
CASSLLGGAGDFF
>TRBV10-3|.
CAITGTGTYGYTF
>TRBV9|.
CASSVGSSGEETQYF
>TRBV5-1|.
CASSSGQAEKLFF
>TRBV18|once
CASRREGRGSDTQYF
>TRBV28|once
CASSRNYGYTF
>TRBV19|.
CASKVGGQSNQPQHF
>TRBV2|.
CASSRTGMSEKLFF
>TRBV7-2|once
CASSRSSSEQYF
>TRBV28|.
CASSLSRAEAFF
>TRBV6-6|.
CASSHRGTSTDTQYF
>TRBV10-3|.
CAISDQYGAGGPSNEQFF
>TRBV18|.
CASSQNGGSTDTQYF
>TRBV29-1|.
CSVDSWGTEAFF
>TRBV7-2|.
CASSPVVASVRYNEQFF
>TRBV7-7|.
CASSLPGSENTEAFF
>TRBV19|.
CASSILTGYEQYF
>TRBV6-1|.
CASSDLFRPSSTEAFF
>TRBV7-9|.
CASSRGQADYRYTF
>TRBV2|.
CASSPPTWGRGYTF
>TRBV5-1|.
CASSLTGPQETQYF
>TRBV7-2|.
CASSSEGTGTNGELFF
>TRBV6-5|.
CASSSLTGESGNTIYF
>TRBV2|few
CASSEGGLYGYTF
>TRBV5-1|few
CASSLERVGEKLFF